This TCR beta chain is drawn from a study of CD8 T cells in Susac syndrome (dated by TCRdb to between 2019 and 2020). Background for the entire study: The study used repertoire sequencing to test whether antigen drove CD8+ T cell activation and differentiation in Susac syndrome. Points the paper makes about the study in general: The number of individuals in the TCR sequencing and HLA analysis was acknowledged as relatively small.

The germline V end is reduced by 4 bases and the J end by 4 bases; junction bases left unmatched: 10. Including cysteine and phenylalanine, the CDR3 has 16 amino acids. Only the CDR3 DNA stays, 48 bases, in frame from base 1. Taken from the germline V gene (reference sequence), the CDR1 and CDR2 loops are DFQATT and SNEGSKA. About this clonotype itself: Its antigen specificity is not known. No clone much larger than this one lies a single base away; base qualities are absent.

RNA was extracted with the RNeasy kit and about 0.5 to 1 ug was reverse transcribed using random hexamers. The immunoSEQ multiplex PCR assay, which covers 54 Vbeta and 13 Jbeta segments, was used to amplify TCR beta CDR3 regions. PCR amplification bias was corrected using a synthetic template baseline for primer optimization and computational correction. Turning to the authors' computational methods: Reads were annotated to V, D and J genes per IMGT and analyzed with immunoSEQ Analyzer, keeping only productive sequences. To calculate clonality, Shannon entropy was normalized by log2 of the number of productive unique sequences and then subtracted from one. Public and private clones were assessed among the 100 most prevalent clones of each patient and control. A clone was defined as Susac-specific if it was absent from the healthy and MS cohorts, from more than 850 published viral clones and from other ImmuneACCESS disease sequences. The raw public data were reprocessed by TCRdb itself: fastp quality trimming at Q25, MiXCR clonotype calling, in-frame beta chains only. Identical CDR3 protein sequences are pooled into one entry, listed with their most common genes and DNA. The V and J calls, along with clone size, are taken from TCRdb and not from the paper's own processing. The sample table contains roughly 120,000 distinct CDR3 sequences; only one count was recorded for 94% of them. 0.095% to 0.1% of the sample lies in the top ten.

High-throughput TCR beta sequencing profiled peripheral blood CD8+ and CD4+ T cells from healthy donors, Susac syndrome patients and multiple sclerosis patients. Healthy donors were included as age- and sex-matched controls. Bulk CD8+ and CD4+ T cells were purified by magnetic negative isolation, while CD8+ TEMRA cells were enriched using FACS. Blood was drawn into EDTA tubes, processed within 24 hours, and PBMCs were isolated by density gradient centrifugation. PBMCs intended for TCR sequencing were cryopreserved in liquid nitrogen and were subsequently thawed in a 37 degrees C water bath. A purity of at least 90% was achieved for sorted or isolated CD4+, CD8+ and CD8+ TEMRA cells.

The specimen sequenced was CD4+ T cells from PBMCs. The TCR was taken from a human donor in good health. This sequence uses TRBV20-1 and TRBJ2-7, with 13 bases aligning to TRBD2. The bases are TGCAGTGCTATACGGACTAGCGGGAGTATCTCGTACGAGCAGTACTTC. Its protein product is CSAIRTSGSISYEQYF.